This TCR beta chain stems from a study of beta chain features in type 1 diabetes. V was pared by 3 bases and J by 6 bases, with 4 bases of the junction left unmatched. The CDR3 loop spans 14 amino acids. CDR1 and CDR2 from the germline V gene are SGHRS and YFSETQ. There are a few counts of this clone. Its specificity is unknown. Regarding the study as a whole: Fewer junction insertions and more nucleotide deletions appeared in type 1 diabetes patients. Patients with Type 1 diabetes showed moderately but significantly shorter TCRB CDR3s in all four CD4+ subsets.

Sequencing targeted expressed TCRB transcripts, as all isolated RNA had been reverse transcribed. The method was immunoSEQ multiplex PCR; TCRdb's version includes in-frame clones alone and lacks a portion of them. The repertoire holds 310,000 or so clones, with around 16% as singletons. Sequencing input: naive CD4+ T cells from blood. This receptor was taken from a man aged 18-30 years with type 1 diabetes. The chain joins TRBV5-1 to TRBJ2-4, with 9 positions matching TRBD2. The CDR3 loop reads CASSSTTSGNIQYF. DNA of the CDR3: TGCGCCAGCAGCTCCACGACTAGCGGAAACATTCAGTACTTC. The whole variable domain, filled in from reference TRBV5-1 and TRBJ2-4, reads KAGVTQTPRYLIKTRGQQVTLSCSPISGHRSVSWYQQTPGQGLQFLFEYFSETQRNKGNFPGRFSGRQFSNSRSEMNVSTLELGDSALYLCASSSTTSGNIQYFGAGTRLSVL.